These 23 T cell receptor beta chains share one sample of origin, sequenced in a study of blood T cell repertoires in COVID-19. Clones were read by immunoSEQ multiplex PCR, and TCRdb kept only the in-frame ones, dropping some. Of over 65,000 clones in the sample, about nine tenths are singletons; the top ten hold over 7.5%. The sequenced sample was peripheral blood. Receptors were obtained from a man aged 25-40 years with acute or convalescent COVID-19.

This clone was seen a handful of times. The chain carries TRBV19 and TRBJ2-1, with 7 bases fitting TRBD2. V trimming: 6 bases; J trimming: 5 bases; junction bases outside the gene matches: 7. The germline CDR1 and CDR2 sequences are LNHDA and SQIVND (reference sequence). This CDR3 comprises 14 residues. The CDR3 is CASRPGGSNNEQFF. In nucleotides, the CDR3 is TGTGCCAGTAGGCCTGGCGGGAGTAACAATGAGCAGTTCTTC.

This clone was seen more than once but under ten times. The V call is TRBV30, the J call TRBJ1-1; D gene unclear. The CDR3 length is 11 residues. The V gene's germline CDR1 is GTSNPN and CDR2 SVGIG (reference sequence). CDR3 coding DNA: TGTGCAACACAACCGAACACTGAAGCTTTCTTT. This gives the protein CATQPNTEAFF.

For the CDR3, the DNA is TGTGCCAGTAGTACCATCAGCGGGAGTTATGATACGCAGTATTTT. Protein sequence: CASSTISGSYDTQYF. The chain links TRBV19 to TRBJ2-3, with 8 bases fitting TRBD2. CDR1 and CDR2 (germline): LNHDA, SQIVND (reference sequence). The CDR3 length is 15 residues. J gave up 6 bases and V 4 bases, and 9 bases lay outside the gene matches.

The chain employs TRBV9 and TRBJ2-1; 11 nucleotides align to TRBD1. The CDR3 sequence is 15 residues long. V was clipped by 2 bases and J by 5 bases; unmatched bases: 3. Germline V lookup: CDR1 SGDLS, CDR2 YYNGEE. CDR3 in amino acids: CASSVDRGQHNEQFF. In DNA form, the CDR3 reads TGTGCCAGCAGCGTGGACAGGGGGCAACACAATGAGCAGTTCTTC.

This chain uses TRBV15 with TRBJ2-5, with D tentatively TRBD1 (6 bases). The CDR3 length is 14 residues. Germline CDR1 LNHNV, CDR2 YYDKDF (reference sequence). Trimming took off 4 bases at V and 4 bases at J, with 13 bases between the two ends. The CDR3 loop reads CATSTQGSGETQYF. For the CDR3, the DNA is TGTGCCACCAGCACCCAGGGGTCTGGAGAGACCCAGTACTTC.

V usage is TRBV5-6 and J usage is TRBJ1-2, with 9 bases identical to TRBD1. Germline CDR1 is SGHDT and CDR2 is YYEEEE. J lost 8 bases, V lost 1 base, and 6 bases had no gene match. The CDR3 spans 14 residues. DNA of the CDR3: TGTGCCAGCAGCTTGTGGGACAGGGTAGGCGGCTACACCTTC. It is translated as CASSLWDRVGGYTF.

The chain is built from TRBV25-1 and TRBJ1-4, with D maybe TRBD1 (5 bases). V lost 4 bases to trimming and J lost 7 bases, with 16 bases between them. The V gene's germline CDR1 is MGHDK and CDR2 SYGVNS. This CDR3 is built from 15 residues. This CDR3 reads CASSASTTGAEKLFF. CDR3 sequence (DNA): TGTGCCAGCAGTGCATCGACGACTGGGGCTGAAAAACTGTTTTTT.

The chain uses TRBV19 and TRBJ2-2, with 7 bases aligning to TRBD2. CDR3 length: 15 residues. J was trimmed by 5 bases and V by 10 bases; bases with no gene match: 13. In germline, CDR1 is LNHDA, CDR2 SQIVND (reference sequence). The CDR3 region has the DNA TGTGCCACCTCCACACGGGGGGTTAGTACCGGGGAGCTGTTTTTT. Amino acid sequence: CATSTRGVSTGELFF.

The chain uses TRBV6-5 and TRBJ2-7, with D possibly matching TRBD1 (7 bases). The CDR3 spans 13 residues. Germline assignment: CDR1 MNHEY and CDR2 SVGAGI. The ends were cut back, 6 bases at V and 2 bases at J, with 11 bases in the middle. The CDR3: CASRRDSTYEQYF. The CDR3, as DNA: TGTGCCAGCAGGCGGGACAGCACCTACGAGCAGTACTTC.

The chain recombines TRBV9 with TRBJ1-6; D gene unclear. The ends were cut back, 0 bases at V and 0 bases at J, with 10 bases in the middle. CDR1 SGDLS and CDR2 YYNGEE come from the germline V gene. The CDR3 runs 17 residues. CDR3 residues: CASSVEAGSSYNSPLHF. The CDR3 DNA follows: TGTGCCAGCAGCGTAGAGGCCGGGAGCTCCTATAATTCACCCCTCCACTTT.

The V gene is TRBV4-2, the J gene TRBJ2-1; possibly TRBD2 for D (6 bases). Germline assignment: CDR1 LGHNA and CDR2 YNFKEQ. The V gene lost 1 base and the J gene lost 0 bases, with 7 bases spanning the gap. The CDR3 sequence is 15 residues long. The CDR3, as DNA: TGTGCCAGCAGCCAAGCCGGGGGCTCCTACAATGAGCAGTTCTTC. Translating gives CASSQAGGSYNEQFF.

V usage is TRBV19 and J usage is TRBJ2-3, with D possibly being TRBD2 (5 bases). The CDR3 is 14 amino acids. In germline, CDR1 is LNHDA, CDR2 SQIVND (reference sequence). V was clipped by 4 bases and J by 4 bases, with 12 bases between them. The CDR3 sequence: CASSSGLGADTQYF. CDR3 nucleotides: TGTGCCAGTAGTAGCGGGTTGGGCGCAGATACGCAGTATTTT.

This clone was seen a few times. The chain employs TRBV2 and TRBJ1-2; D remains ambiguous. The CDR3 length is 11 residues. V shed 6 bases and J shed 8 bases, with 10 bases lying between them. Germline assignment: CDR1 SNHLY and CDR2 FYNNEI. CDR3 sequence: CASRVEGGYTF. CDR3 nucleotides: TGTGCCAGCAGGGTAGAGGGAGGCTACACCTTC.

CDR3 loop: CASSQAGDTGELFF. The CDR3 DNA reads as TGTGCCAGCAGCCAAGCAGGGGACACCGGGGAGCTGTTTTTT. The gene calls are TRBV4-2 and TRBJ2-2; D possibly corresponds to TRBD1 (6 bases). The ends were cut back, 1 base at V and 3 bases at J, with 6 bases in the middle. The germline V gene has CDR1 LGHNA and CDR2 YNFKEQ. The CDR3 has 14 residues.

V is TRBV4-1 and J is TRBJ2-7, with 8 bases that match TRBD1. Unmatched junction bases numbered 6, after V lost 1 base and J lost 7 bases. This CDR3 contains 14 residues. CDR1 is MGHRA and CDR2 is YSYEKL in the germline V gene. CDR3 sequence: CASSQAQGGREQYF. CDR3 sequence (DNA): TGCGCCAGCAGCCAAGCACAGGGGGGACGAGAGCAGTACTTC.

V is TRBV28 and J is TRBJ2-4; 11 bases fit TRBD1. Trimming cost V 6 bases and J 0 bases; bases outside gene matches: 10. Per the germline V gene, CDR1 is MDHEN and CDR2 is SYDVKM. The CDR3 loop spans 18 amino acids. This CDR3 reads CASRPDRGPSLAKNIQYF. CDR3 bases: TGTGCCAGCAGGCCGGACAGGGGGCCCTCTCTAGCCAAAAACATTCAGTACTTC. Based on the CDR3 plus reference TRBV28 and TRBJ2-4, the full variable domain is DVKVTQSSRYLVKRTGEKVFLECVQDMDHENMFWYRQDPGLGLRLIYFSYDVKMKEKGDIPEGYSVSREKKERFSLILESASTNQTSMYLCASRPDRGPSLAKNIQYFGAGTRLSVL.

The chain couples TRBV28 to TRBJ2-2; D unclear. The CDR3 is 12 amino acids. V lost 1 base and J lost 7, with 4 bases in between. Germline V gives CDR1 MDHEN, CDR2 SYDVKM. The CDR3 nucleotides are TGTGCCAGCAGTTTATCCCTCGGGGAGCTGTTTTTT. It translates to CASSLSLGELFF.

The gene calls are TRBV19 and TRBJ2-7, with TRBD2 identical over 8 bases. Germline V gene data show CDR1 as LNHDA and CDR2 as SQIVND (reference sequence). The CDR3 is 14 residues long. V dropped 1 base and J dropped 3; count of bases not matched to a gene: 2. The CDR3 spells CASSIGAGVYEQYF. For the CDR3, the DNA is TGTGCCAGTAGTATAGGAGCGGGGGTCTACGAGCAGTACTTC.

The CDR3 bases are TGTGCCAGCAGCTTGGCCCAGGGGGCTTCACCCCTCCACTTT. It yields the protein CASSLAQGASPLHF. The chain uses TRBV5-4 and TRBJ1-6; 8 bases are shared with TRBD1. Germline V lookup: CDR1 SGHNT, CDR2 YYREEE (reference sequence). Trimming removed 0 bases from V and 9 bases from J; junction bases left unmatched: 2. The CDR3 runs to 14 residues.

The chain recombines TRBV19 with TRBJ1-4; D is unresolved. Germline V gene data show CDR1 as LNHDA and CDR2 as SQIVND (reference sequence). Trimming took off 4 bases at V and 8 bases at J, with 14 bases between the two ends. The CDR3 length is 14 residues. The CDR3: CASSTKRGGEKLFF. CDR3 coding DNA: TGTGCCAGTAGTACCAAGCGGGGAGGGGAAAAACTGTTTTTT.

The chain links TRBV3-1 (or the pseudogene TRBV3-2) to TRBJ1-4; tentative D call: TRBD1 (6 bases). V lost 4 bases, J lost 8 bases, and 8 bases lay in between. The CDR3 contains 12 residues. Germline V lookup: CDR1 LGHDT, CDR2 YNNKEL (reference sequence). CDR3 protein: CASSPRGEKLFF. The CDR3 DNA reads TGTGCCAGCAGCCCCAGGGGCGAAAAACTGTTTTTT.

The chain has TRBV9 and TRBJ2-3; no definite D call. This CDR3 has 15 amino acids. CDR1 and CDR2 from the germline V gene are SGDLS and YYNGEE. V gave up 0 bases and J gave up 4 bases, with 12 bases separating them. CDR3 bases: TGTGCCAGCAGCGTAGAGGCTAGGAGCGCAGATACGCAGTATTTT. Translating gives CASSVEARSADTQYF.

V is TRBV28 and J is TRBJ2-7, with TRBD2 matching 12 bases. With V trimmed by 5 bases and J by 7 bases, 6 bases remained unmatched. Germline CDR1 and CDR2: MDHEN and SYDVKM. This CDR3 comprises 14 residues. The CDR3 is CASSHGLAGYEQYF. CDR3 coding DNA: TGTGCCAGCAGTCACGGACTAGCGGGATATGAGCAGTACTTC.